A selection of T cell receptor beta chains follows, all from one sample in a study of blood T cell repertoires in COVID-19. Assay used: immunoSEQ multiplex PCR; TCRdb lists only in-frame clones, some missing. The sample has 250,000 to 350,000 clones; about nine tenths are singletons. Sequenced input: PBMCs or T cells enriched from blood (not recorded which). The receptor set was obtained from a woman aged 45-60 years who had been exposed to COVID-19. CDR3s include the opening cysteine and the closing phenylalanine or tryptophan. A D gene is named only where the DNA matches it firmly. Some rows have no size entry. The others give once, few or many, or a class for an expanded clone.

TRBJ2-7 | TRBD1 | TRBV28 | once | TGTGCCAGTAGAACGACAGGGATGGGGGACGAGCAGTACTTC | CASRTTGMGDEQYF
TRBJ2-1 | TRBD2 | TRBV5-4 | NA | TGTGCCAGCAGCTCGATCAAGACTAGCGGGGGGGCCAATGAGCAGTTCTTC | CASSSIKTSGGANEQFF
TRBJ1-3 | NA | TRBV28 | NA | TGTGCCAGCAGTTTAATCGCTTCCAGTGGCGGAAACACCATATATTTT | CASSLIASSGGNTIYF
TRBJ1-1 | NA | TRBV30 | few | TGTGCCTGGACCTGGAGACCGAACACTGAAGCTTTCTTT | CAWTWRPNTEAFF
TRBJ1-2 | TRBD1 | TRBV19 | NA | TGTGCCAGTACCCGGGACAGCGTATTCTATGGCTACACCTTC | CASTRDSVFYGYTF
TRBJ1-2 | TRBD1 | TRBV3-1/TRBV3-2 | NA | TGTGCCAGCAGCCAAGATCCCCAGGGGGCTGGCTACACCTTC | CASSQDPQGAGYTF
TRBJ2-7 | NA | TRBV28 | NA | TGTGCCAGCAGTTTGGGAGGGGGAGGTTACGAGCAGTACTTC | CASSLGGGGYEQYF
TRBJ1-2 | TRBD1 | TRBV29-1 | NA | TGCAGCGTTGAAAGGACAGGTACGGCCTTC | CSVERTGTAF
TRBJ1-2 | TRBD1 | TRBV2 | once | TGTGCCGGTCGGGACAGCTCTAACTATGGCTACACCTTC | CAGRDSSNYGYTF
TRBJ2-1 | TRBD2 | TRBV11-3 | NA | TGTGCCAGCAGCCCAGGAGGGCTAGCGGGCACCAATGAGCAGTTCTTC | CASSPGGLAGTNEQFF
TRBJ2-7 | NA | TRBV4-1 | NA | TGCGCCAGCAGCCAAGAAATGAGGTACACCTACGAGCAGTACTTC | CASSQEMRYTYEQYF
TRBJ1-4 | TRBD1 | TRBV7-2 | NA | TGTGCCAGCAGCGGACAGGGGGAGGAGGATGAAAAACTGTTTTTT | CASSGQGEEDEKLFF
TRBJ2-4 | TRBD1 | TRBV10-3 | NA | TGTGCCATCAAGGGGACAGGGGGAGGCATTCAGTACTTC | CAIKGTGGGIQYF
TRBJ1-1 | NA | TRBV6-5 | NA | TGTGCCAGCAGAGTAATGAGGGACACTGAAGCTTTCTTT | CASRVMRDTEAFF
TRBJ1-5 | NA | TRBV3-1/TRBV3-2 | NA | TGTGCCAGCAGCCAAGATGTAGTTGCAACCGGGCAGCCCCAGCATTTT | CASSQDVVATGQPQHF
TRBJ2-7 | TRBD2 | TRBV3-1/TRBV3-2 | NA | TGTGCCAGCAGCCAAGATTGGTCTAGCGGGGCCCATGCGTACTTC | CASSQDWSSGAHAYF
TRBJ2-7 | NA | TRBV6-5 | NA | TGTGCCAGCAGTTATGGGGGCCCAGGGTTGGCCTACGAGCAGTACTTC | CASSYGGPGLAYEQYF
TRBJ1-4 | TRBD1 | TRBV28 | NA | TGTGCCAGCAGTTTAATCGGACAGGGGGATGAAAAACTGTTTTTT | CASSLIGQGDEKLFF
TRBJ2-3 | TRBD2 | TRBV5-1 | NA | TGCGCCAGCAGCCCAACGGGCGGGACTAGCGGGCGACCTAGCACAGATACGCAGTATTTT | CASSPTGGTSGRPSTDTQYF
TRBJ1-3 | TRBD1 | TRBV3-1/TRBV3-2 | NA | TGTGCCAGCAGCCAAGAGAGAAGGACAGGTACCCCGGCCATATATTTT | CASSQERRTGTPAIYF
TRBJ2-7 | NA | TRBV7-6 | NA | TGTGCCAGCAGTAGCCGGTTAGGGGGCTACGAGCAGTACTTC | CASSSRLGGYEQYF
TRBJ1-5 | NA | TRBV19 | NA | TGTGCCACCTCGGGATCTTTTAGCAATCAGCCCCAGCATTTT | CATSGSFSNQPQHF
TRBJ1-2 | NA | TRBV3-1/TRBV3-2 | NA | TGTGCCAGCAGACGTGGGGACAATAACTATGGCTACACCTTC | CASRRGDNNYGYTF
TRBJ2-2 | NA | TRBV3-1/TRBV3-2 | NA | TGTGCCAGCAGCCAAGATATGCGGCTACAGAACACCGGGGAGCTGTTTTTT | CASSQDMRLQNTGELFF
TRBJ2-7 | TRBD2 | TRBV7-2 | NA | TGTGCCAGCAGTTCCACCTTTGGGGGGGGGATGAGATACGAGCAGTACTTC | CASSSTFGGGMRYEQYF
TRBJ1-1 | NA | TRBV12-3/TRBV12-4 | NA | TGTGCCACCCTACGGCAGGGGAACACTGAAGCTTTCTTT | CATLRQGNTEAFF
TRBJ1-3 | TRBD1 | TRBV7-9 | NA | TGTGCCAGCAGCGGGTCCTCGGGACAGTCTTCTGGAAACACCATATATTTT | CASSGSSGQSSGNTIYF